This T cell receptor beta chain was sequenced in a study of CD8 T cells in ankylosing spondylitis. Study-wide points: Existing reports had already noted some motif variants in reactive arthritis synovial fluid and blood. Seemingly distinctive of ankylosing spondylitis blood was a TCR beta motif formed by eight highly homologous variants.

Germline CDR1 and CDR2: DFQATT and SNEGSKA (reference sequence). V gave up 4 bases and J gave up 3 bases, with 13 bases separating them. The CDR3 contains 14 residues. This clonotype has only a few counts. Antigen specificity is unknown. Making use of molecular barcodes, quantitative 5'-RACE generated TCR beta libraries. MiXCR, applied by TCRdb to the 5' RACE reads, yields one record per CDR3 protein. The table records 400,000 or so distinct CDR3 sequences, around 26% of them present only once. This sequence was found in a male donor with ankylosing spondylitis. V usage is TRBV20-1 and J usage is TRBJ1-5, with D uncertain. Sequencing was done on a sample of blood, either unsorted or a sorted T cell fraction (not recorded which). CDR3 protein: CSATTDQVNQPQHF. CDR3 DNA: TGCAGTGCTACGACGGACCAGGTCAATCAGCCCCAGCATTTT.